This T cell receptor (beta chain) was recovered during a study of low-dose radiotherapy and immunotherapy resistance in tumors. Study context: A dose of 0.5 Gy per fraction was delivered to Cohort 1 every 2 weeks, for a total of 6.5 Gy.

This clonotype was recorded many times. The CDR3 length is 13 residues. Per germline, CDR1 PRHDT and CDR2 FYEKMQ (reference sequence). V was clipped by 2 bases and J by 6 bases, with 7 bases between them. With TRAV- and TRBV-specific primers, first-strand cDNA was made, covering the alpha and beta chains. TCR amplification ran 20 PCR cycles using constant-region and V-primer adapter primers. Via MiXCR, TCRdb re-called the reads, giving one row per CDR3 protein. The repertoire consists of about 82,000 distinct CDR3 sequences, with under 20% occurring once and the leading ten covering 5.5% to 6%. The time point denotes: before trial treatment. Ipilimumab, nivolumab, aspirin, low-dose cyclophosphamide and low-dose radiotherapy were administered to donors.

The source was PBMCs, collected before treatment. The sequence was obtained from a male donor with prostate cancer. The chain links TRBV13 to TRBJ2-2, with D unresolved. The CDR3 loop is CASSLTGSGELFF. The CDR3 DNA is TGTGCCAGCAGCTTAACGGGTTCCGGGGAGCTGTTTTTT.